The source of this T cell receptor beta chain is a study of HIV-infected children after antiretroviral therapy interruption (dated by TCRdb to the late 2010s). Study-wide context: Eight children, all with CD4+ count above 500 and viral load below 50 copies/ml, were included, of whom four were on planned treatment interruption and four were on continuous treatment. The interruption group had a median age of about 10 years, compared with about 8 years in the continuous treatment group. Most participating children had recorded exposure to EBV and CMV. Samples from the interruption arm were taken at week 0, at week 12, at the end of interruption (week 24 or 48), and about 3 years after the study ended. Continuous-treatment samples were analyzed from corresponding weeks 0, 48 and 150. Alongside measurements of thymic output, the study compared TCR repertoires of children on planned treatment interruption with TCR repertoires of children on continuous antiretroviral treatment. Broad study findings and their caveats: The naive CD4+ Gini coefficient rose by the end of treatment interruption, suggesting clonal expansion, and returned to baseline by 3 years. Minor non-naive CD45RA+ populations such as EMRA or stem memory cells might have been included among the sorted CD45RA+ naive cells. The small number of patients is a limitation, and caution is needed when interpreting the data. For naive CD4+ repertoires of PTI patients, CDR3 sharing between time points dropped once interruption began, while many sequences were shared between the end of interruption and 3 years later.

Libraries were made using 3' RACE. TCR libraries were constructed from RNA with a 3' RACE protocol that used unique molecular identifiers to correct for PCR amplification bias. As many as 12 amplicon libraries were pooled and then sequenced on an Illumina MiSeq using v2 2x250 paired-end chemistry. The authors' analysis ran thus. Reads were processed with Decombinator to assign V and J genes and CDR3, with barcode-based error and PCR bias correction. Repertoires were subsampled to equal depth before Gini coefficients were calculated with the R ineq package. GLIPH, Hamming distance and a shared triplet metric were used to assess CDR3 similarity. The raw public reads went through TCRdb reprocessing: fastp at Q25, MiXCR clone calling, in-frame beta chains kept. Identical CDR3 protein sequences are pooled into one entry, listed with their most common genes and DNA. For this entry, the V and J calls and clone size follow TCRdb and not the study's own pipeline. Counted in this sample were fewer than 45,000 distinct CDR3 sequences; 5% to 8% of them appeared once. The ten largest clones take up approximately 0.97% of the sample.

Taken with the paper, the label for treatment or condition translates to: PENTA 11 planned treatment interruption arm or continuous ART arm. Participants were children from the United Kingdom aged 2 to 15 years who had received at least three-drug ART for at least 24 weeks. Cryopreserved PBMCs with at least 5 million viable cells were required; four candidate patients were excluded for low viable PBMC yield. Using a FACSAria III cell sorter, naive CD4+ CD45RA+ CD45RO- T cells were FACS-sorted out of thawed PBMCs. Sorted cells were fixed, and RNA was extracted using the RNeasy FFPE kit followed by the RNeasy Micro kit. The CDR3 runs 14 amino acids, cysteine and phenylalanine included. Only the CDR3 DNA is retained, 42 bases long and in frame from the first base. Trimming accounts for 2 bases at V and 4 bases at J, while the number of junction bases matched to no gene is 2. From a lookup of the germline V gene, CDR1 and CDR2 are SGHAT and FQNNGV.

This clonotype was seen only a few times. Its cognate antigen has yet to be identified. Base-call qualities are not available, and no considerably larger clone is one nucleotide away. This clonotype was sampled from a pool of human donors with HIV. The specimen comprised CD45RA+ CD4+ T cells from PBMCs, pooled from several time points, sampled from a donor given antiretroviral therapy, either interrupted or continuous. The cell subset or site label for this specimen denotes: naive CD4+ CD45RA+ CD45RO- T cells. The chain employs TRBV11-2 and TRBJ2-3, with 8 bases matching TRBD1. The CDR3 region reads CASSLIRGPDTQYF. The DNA sequence is given as TGTGCCAGCAGCTTAATCAGGGGGCCAGATACGCAGTATTTT.